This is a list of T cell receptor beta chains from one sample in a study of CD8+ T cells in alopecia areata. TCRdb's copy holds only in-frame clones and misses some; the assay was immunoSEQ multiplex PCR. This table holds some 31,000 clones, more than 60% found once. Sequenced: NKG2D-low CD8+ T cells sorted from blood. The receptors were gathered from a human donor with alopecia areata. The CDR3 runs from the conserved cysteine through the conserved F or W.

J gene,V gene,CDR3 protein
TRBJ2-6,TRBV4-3,CASSQDQSSGANVLTF
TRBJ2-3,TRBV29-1,CSVEDLGDSTDTQYF
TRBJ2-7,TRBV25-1,CASSVKGPTYEQYF
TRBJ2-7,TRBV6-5,CASSYSMGVSSYEQYF
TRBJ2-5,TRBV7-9,CASNKGQAINQETQYF
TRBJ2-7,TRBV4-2,CASSQDIGGSYEQYF
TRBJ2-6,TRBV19,CASSETGSSGANVLTF
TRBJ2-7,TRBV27,CASRERDSSYEQYF
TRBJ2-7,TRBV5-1,CASSLEGFLGGNSYEQYF
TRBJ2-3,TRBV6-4,CASSEHGRPTDTQYF
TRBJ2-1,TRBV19,CASSVPSNEQFF
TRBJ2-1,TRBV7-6,CASSLAGLEQFF
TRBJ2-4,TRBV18,CASSPSVAAKNIQYF
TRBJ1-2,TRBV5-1,CASSLDVNYGYTF
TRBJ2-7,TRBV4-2,CASSQDSSYEQYF
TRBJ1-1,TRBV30,CAWSGTDHSAEAFF
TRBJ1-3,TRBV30,CAWNRGSGNTIYF
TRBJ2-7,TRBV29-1,CSVVETGGVEQYF
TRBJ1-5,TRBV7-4,CASSPRQGAVSNQPQHF
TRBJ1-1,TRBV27,CASSRGRYTEAFF
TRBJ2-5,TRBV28,CASSSTLQETQYF
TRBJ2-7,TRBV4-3,CASSQGGDFSEQYF
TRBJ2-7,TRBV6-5,CASSPNFDEQYF
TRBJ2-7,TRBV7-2,CASSMHRDRLSYEQYF
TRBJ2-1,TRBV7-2,CASSLIFRVNEQFF
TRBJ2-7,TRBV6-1,CASSEGESAYEQYF
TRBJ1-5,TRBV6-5,CASSFGQGNQPQHF
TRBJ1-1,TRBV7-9,CASRLTDRGNTEAFF
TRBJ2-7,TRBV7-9,CASSLNRDREGYEQYF
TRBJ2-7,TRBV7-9,CAIPGLADYEQYF
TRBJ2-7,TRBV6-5,CASSYSKGARYEQYF